The 17 T cell receptor beta chains below all came from one sample that was sequenced in a study of cytomegalovirus exposure and HLA in healthy donors. This PCR relied on a set of 60 Vbeta primers and 13 Jbeta primers. Data came from immunoSEQ multiplex PCR; TCRdb stores just in-frame clones and leaves some out. The table for this sample gives approximately 120,000 clones. The specimen sequenced was PBMCs. The receptors were gathered from a man younger than 45 in good health and CMV-seronegative.

V and J are TRBV4-3 and TRBJ1-5; D is possibly TRBD1 (6 bases). CDR3 size: 15 residues. Between the trimmed V and J ends, which lost 0 bases and 7 bases, there was a span of 13 bases. Germline CDR1 LGHNA, CDR2 YSLEER. DNA of the CDR3: TGCGCCAGCAGCCAAGATGACCAGGGGCGGCAGCCCCAGCATTTT. Residues: CASSQDDQGRQPQHF.

CDR3 nucleotides: TGTGCCACCAGCACCGGGACTAGCGGGAGTTCAGATACGCAGTATTTT. Protein sequence: CATSTGTSGSSDTQYF. V and J are TRBV15 and TRBJ2-3, with 14 bases that match TRBD2. The CDR3 covers 16 residues. V lost 4 bases, J lost 4 bases, and 4 bases stayed unmatched. Germline CDR1 reads LNHNV; CDR2 reads YYDKDF (reference sequence).

The V call is TRBV28, the J call TRBJ2-3, with TRBD1 matching 8 bases. V was pared by 10 bases and J by 5 bases, with 8 bases of the junction left unmatched. CDR3 length: 13 amino acids. Germline V gene data show CDR1 as MDHEN and CDR2 as SYDVKM. In nucleotides, the CDR3 is TGTGCCAACTCAGGGGGCCAGGTAGATACGCAGTATTTT. It is translated as CANSGGQVDTQYF.

The chain uses TRBV5-1 and TRBJ2-7, with TRBD2 as a possible D gene (6 bases). Germline values: CDR1 SGHRS, CDR2 YFSETQ. The CDR3 totals 16 residues. The V end was cut by 7 bases, the J end by 5 bases, with 25 bases between. In nucleotides, the CDR3 is TGCGCCAGCTCCTCCCGGCCCCCGGGGGAAGGCGACGAGCAGTACTTC. The encoded protein is CASSSRPPGEGDEQYF.

This rearrangement joins TRBV30 to TRBJ2-4, with no clear D. This CDR3 contains 15 residues. In germline, CDR1 is GTSNPN, CDR2 SVGIG (reference sequence). With 0 bases removed from V and 1 base from J, the gap between germline ends came to 10 bases. CDR3 sequence reads: CAWSVNMRAKNIQYF. CDR3 DNA sequence: TGTGCCTGGAGTGTGAACATGAGGGCCAAAAACATTCAGTACTTC. Drawing the rest from reference TRBV30 and TRBJ2-4, the complete variable domain is SQTIHQWPATLVQPVGSPLSLECTVEGTSNPNLYWYRQAAGRGLQLLFYSVGIGQISSEVPQNLSASRPQDRQFILSSKKLLLSDSGFYLCAWSVNMRAKNIQYFGAGTRLSVL.

Regarding this clone: The junction departs from the called germline gene at one end, perhaps through a read error. The V gene is TRBV19, the J gene TRBJ1-2; tentatively, D is TRBD1 (6 bases). This CDR3 has 13 residues. The germline V gene encodes CDR1 LNHDA and CDR2 SQIVND (reference sequence). Here the CDR3 DNA reads TGTGCCAGTAGTGGACAGTCTAACTATAGCTACACCTTC. As protein: CASSGQSNYSYTF.

The rearrangement joins TRBV14 to TRBJ2-1; 10 nucleotides agree with TRBD1. The CDR3 sequence is 14 residues long. In germline, CDR1 is SGHDN, CDR2 FVKESK. J gave up 8 bases and V 5 bases, and 6 bases lay outside the gene matches. CDR3 residues: CASSSTGGSDEQFF. The CDR3 region has the DNA TGTGCCAGCAGCTCGACAGGGGGCAGCGATGAGCAGTTCTTC.

V usage is TRBV5-6 and J usage is TRBJ2-1; 13 bases fit TRBD2. The CDR3 has 18 amino acids. Per the germline V gene, CDR1 is SGHDT and CDR2 is YYEEEE. Trimming cost V 2 bases and J 3 bases; bases outside gene matches: 8. Here the CDR3 reads CASSFRGLAGWGYNEQFF. CDR3 nucleotide sequence: TGTGCCAGCAGCTTTAGGGGACTAGCGGGATGGGGCTACAATGAGCAGTTCTTC.

The gene calls are TRBV29-1 and TRBJ1-2; TRBD1 matches at 7 bases. The germline gives CDR1 SQVTM, CDR2 ANQGSEA. V shed 2 bases, J shed 8 bases, and the junction held 8 bases outside the gene matches. CDR3 size: 13 residues. CDR3 residues: CSVESDRVTGYTF. DNA for the CDR3: TGCAGCGTTGAATCCGACAGGGTAACCGGCTACACCTTC.

This chain joins TRBV28 and TRBJ1-2, with a weak D call TRBD1 (6 bases). This CDR3 contains 16 residues. Germline assignment: CDR1 MDHEN and CDR2 SYDVKM. V was trimmed by 4 bases and J by 0 bases, leaving 15 bases between them. The CDR3 nucleotides read TGTGCCAGCAGTTCCGGGACATGGTCTTCTAACTATGGCTACACCTTC. Its translation: CASSSGTWSSNYGYTF.

This chain links TRBV14 with TRBJ2-2; 7 bases match TRBD2. J lost 4 bases, V lost 1 base, and 6 bases had no gene match. Germline V gene lookup returns CDR1 SGHDN and CDR2 FVKESK. The CDR3 runs 16 residues. CDR3 sequence reads: CASSQGGGSPTGELFF. The CDR3 DNA reads TGTGCCAGCAGCCAAGGCGGCGGGAGCCCCACCGGGGAGCTGTTTTTT.

The chain has TRBV7-3 and TRBJ2-1; 9 nucleotides align to TRBD2. Trimming removed 2 bases from V and 8 bases from J; junction bases left unmatched: 10. This CDR3 spans 16 amino acids. Germline V CDR1 and CDR2: SGHTA, FQGTGA. DNA of the CDR3: TGTGCCAGCAGCTTAGAATTAGCGGGGGCGGGGGATGAGCAGTTCTTC. This sequence encodes CASSLELAGAGDEQFF.

The V and J genes are TRBV5-1 and TRBJ2-1, with 13 bases identical to TRBD2. Germline-derived CDR1 and CDR2 are SGHRS and YFSETQ. Losses at the gene ends were 4 bases for V and 7 bases for J; bases not matched to a gene: 5. The CDR3 sequence is 15 residues long. DNA of the CDR3: TGCGCCAGCAGCCCCCGACTAGCGGGAGGAAATGAGCAGTTCTTC. Amino acids: CASSPRLAGGNEQFF.

The CDR3 nucleotides read TGTGCCAGCAGCTTAGCAACGGGAGGAGGTTACAATGAGCAGTTCTTC. It is translated as CASSLATGGGYNEQFF. The V call is TRBV7-9, the J call TRBJ2-1, with 7 bases matching TRBD2. The CDR3 is 16 amino acids. Germline V gene sequence: CDR1 SEHNR, CDR2 FQNEAQ (reference sequence). V shed 0 bases, J shed 4 bases, and the junction held 6 bases outside the gene matches.

This chain links TRBV18 with TRBJ2-2; the match to TRBD2 covers 9 bases. This CDR3 is built from 19 residues. Germline loops: CDR1 KGHSH, CDR2 LQKENI. The trim removed 1 base at V and 5 bases at J, leaving 14 bases unmatched. This chain's CDR3 is CASSPLKSNSGRGTGELFF. DNA of the CDR3: TGTGCCAGCTCACCACTCAAGTCCAATAGCGGGAGAGGGACCGGGGAGCTGTTTTTT.

This chain links TRBV7-8 with TRBJ2-3; TRBD2 is a possible D gene (5 bases). Germline assignment: CDR1 SGHVS and CDR2 FQNEAQ. Trimming stripped 1 base from V and 0 bases from J, with 8 bases between. The CDR3 loop spans 15 amino acids. The CDR3 loop reads CASSLGRASTDTQYF. For the CDR3, the DNA is TGTGCCAGCAGCTTAGGGCGGGCTAGCACAGATACGCAGTATTTT.

The chain employs TRBV27 and TRBJ2-7; 7 bases agree with TRBD1. Germline trimming cut 6 bases from V and 0 bases from J; bases unmatched to any gene: 2. Germline loops: CDR1 MNHEY, CDR2 SMNVEV (reference sequence). CDR3 length equals 13 residues. The CDR3 loop reads CASRDRTSYEQYF. The CDR3 region has the DNA TGTGCCAGCAGGGACAGGACCTCCTACGAGCAGTACTTC.